A selection of T cell receptor beta chains follows, all from one sample in a study of T cells in localized non-small cell lung cancer. Libraries were prepared by immunoSEQ multiplex PCR; TCRdb keeps only in-frame clonotypes and omits some of them. Of around 4,000 clones listed, more than 30% are singletons. Here the sequenced sample was lung tumor tissue, taken before any cancer treatment. The receptors were gathered from a man aged 35-75 years with stage II squamous cell lung carcinoma. CDR3s include the opening cysteine and the closing phenylalanine or tryptophan. Fields, in order: D gene, V gene, clone size, J gene, CDR3 length, CDR3 protein, CDR3 DNA. A D gene is named only where the DNA matches it firmly. A row's size may be missing; if present it is once, few, many or a size class.

D: NA
V: TRBV28
size: NA
J: TRBJ1-5
length: 15
CDR3: CASRPPGLSNQPQHF
DNA: TGTGCCAGCCGACCCCCGGGACTCTCAAATCAGCCCCAGCATTTT

D: TRBD1
V: TRBV25-1
size: NA
J: TRBJ1-6
length: 15
CDR3: CASRSATGYNSPLHF
DNA: TGTGCCAGCAGGAGCGCGACAGGGTACAATTCACCCCTCCACTTT

D: NA
V: TRBV7-2
size: few
J: TRBJ2-3
length: 13
CDR3: CASSLGPTDTQYF
DNA: TGTGCCAGCAGCCTCGGGCCCACAGATACGCAGTATTTT

D: TRBD1
V: TRBV29-1
size: NA
J: TRBJ2-7
length: 16
CDR3: CSVEVGRGQGANEQYF
DNA: TGCAGCGTTGAAGTAGGAAGAGGACAGGGGGCCAACGAGCAGTACTTC

D: TRBD2
V: TRBV14
size: NA
J: TRBJ2-1
length: 16
CDR3: CASSRSGLAGYNEQFF
DNA: TGTGCCAGCAGCCGTTCGGGGCTAGCGGGCTACAATGAGCAGTTCTTC

D: TRBD2
V: TRBV11-3
size: few
J: TRBJ2-1
length: 15
CDR3: CASSPASGRAVEQFF
DNA: TGTGCCAGCAGCCCTGCTAGCGGGAGGGCCGTTGAGCAGTTCTTC

D: TRBD1
V: TRBV19
size: NA
J: TRBJ2-7
length: 14
CDR3: CASSRTGTEGEQYF
DNA: TGTGCCAGTAGTCGTACCGGGACAGAAGGCGAGCAGTACTTC

D: NA
V: TRBV6-8
size: few
J: TRBJ1-5
length: 15
CDR3: CASSLYGKSGQPQHF
DNA: TGTGCCAGCAGTTTATATGGTAAATCGGGTCAGCCCCAGCATTTT

D: NA
V: TRBV6-8
size: NA
J: TRBJ1-5
length: 14
CDR3: CASRDGGSHQPQHF
DNA: TGTGCCAGCAGGGACGGCGGAAGCCATCAGCCCCAGCATTTT

D: NA
V: TRBV29-1
size: few
J: TRBJ1-1
length: 13
CDR3: CSVGFASRTEAFF
DNA: TGCAGCGTTGGGTTCGCATCAAGGACTGAAGCTTTCTTT

D: NA
V: TRBV11-3
size: large
J: TRBJ2-1
length: 14
CDR3: CASSLDSYGGEQFF
DNA: TGTGCCAGCAGCTTAGATTCTTACGGGGGTGAGCAGTTCTTC

D: TRBD2
V: TRBV4-1
size: NA
J: TRBJ2-1
length: 15
CDR3: CASSRLAGGYNEQFF
DNA: TGCGCCAGCAGCCGCCTCGCGGGAGGCTACAATGAGCAGTTCTTC

D: TRBD1
V: TRBV9
size: medium-sized
J: TRBJ1-3
length: 16
CDR3: CASSVDRDRGVDTIYF
DNA: TGTGCCAGCAGCGTAGATCGGGACAGGGGAGTAGACACCATATATTTT

D: TRBD2
V: TRBV11-3
size: NA
J: TRBJ2-3
length: 16
CDR3: CASSLPLAGGRYTQYF
DNA: TGTGCCAGCAGCTTACCTCTCGCGGGGGGGCGATATACGCAGTATTTT

D: NA
V: TRBV9
size: few
J: TRBJ1-1
length: 18
CDR3: CASSVEGPFPTPNTEAFF
DNA: TGTGCCAGCAGCGTAGAGGGGCCTTTCCCTACACCTAACACTGAAGCTTTCTTT

D: TRBD2
V: TRBV11-3
size: few
J: TRBJ2-3
length: 16
CDR3: CASSPTLAVSTDTQYF
DNA: TGTGCCAGCAGCCCTACTCTAGCGGTTAGCACAGATACGCAGTATTTT